This entry lists 16 T cell receptor beta chains sequenced from one sample in a study of cytomegalovirus exposure and HLA in healthy donors. Primers for the PCR totalled 60 Vbeta and 13 Jbeta. TCRdb keeps only in-frame clones here, not all; method: immunoSEQ multiplex PCR. The sample holds around 44,000 clones, around 90% seen once. Sequenced sample: PBMCs. The receptors shown here come from a woman between 40 and 55 years old in good health and CMV-seropositive.

This clone came up once. The chain is built from TRBV9 and TRBJ2-5; 8 bases are shared with TRBD2. V lost 0 bases to trimming and J lost 5 bases; unmatched junction nucleotides: 6. This CDR3 spans 15 amino acids. Germline V lookup: CDR1 SGDLS, CDR2 YYNGEE. The CDR3 region is CASSVEREGGETQYF. CDR3 DNA sequence: TGTGCCAGCAGCGTAGAACGGGAGGGAGGGGAGACCCAGTACTTC.

This chain uses TRBV6-5 with TRBJ1-1; TRBD1 matches 7 bases. Unmatched junction bases numbered 4, after V lost 5 bases and J lost 4 bases. This CDR3 spans 13 amino acids. Germline-derived CDR1 and CDR2 are MNHEY and SVGAGI. DNA of the CDR3: TGTGCCAGCAGTCAGGACAGGTCCACTGAAGCTTTCTTT. This sequence encodes CASSQDRSTEAFF.

The CDR3 DNA follows: TGTGCCAGCAGCCGAACACCTACTAGCGGGAGGGTTTACGGCACAGATACGCAGTATTTT. This encodes CASSRTPTSGRVYGTDTQYF. V and J are TRBV9 and TRBJ2-3; the match to TRBD2 covers 13 bases. Germline CDR1 is SGDLS and CDR2 is YYNGEE. Germline trimming cut 4 bases from V and 1 base from J; bases unmatched to any gene: 15. The CDR3 spans 20 residues.

The sample holds a few counts of this clone. This chain joins TRBV6-1 and TRBJ2-5; D is possibly TRBD1 (6 bases). CDR1 is MNHNS and CDR2 is SASEGT in the germline V gene. This CDR3 spans 13 amino acids. V was pared by 4 bases and J by 2 bases, with 8 bases between. The CDR3 region is CASSGDIQETQYF. For the CDR3, the DNA is TGTGCCAGCAGTGGGGACATACAAGAGACCCAGTACTTC.

With regard to this clone: Other DNA sequences in the same sample also yield this CDR3. The V gene is TRBV9, the J gene TRBJ2-7; 9 bases are shared with TRBD1. The germline V gene has CDR1 SGDLS and CDR2 YYNGEE. This CDR3 is built from 13 residues. After removal of 7 bases from V and 3 bases from J, the junction contained 5 bases not matched to a gene. DNA of the CDR3: TGTGCCAGCTCATTGGGACAGGGCTACGAGCAGTACTTC. Its translation: CASSLGQGYEQYF.

The chain has TRBV7-6 and TRBJ1-3; 9 bases are shared with TRBD1. The CDR3 contains 18 residues. Per germline, CDR1 SGHVS and CDR2 FNYEAQ. The V segment lost 2 bases and the J segment 0 bases; nucleotides outside the gene matches: 8. The CDR3 DNA is TGTGCCAGCAGCTTATCGACAGGGGGTTCTTACTCTGGAAACACCATATATTTT. It is translated as CASSLSTGGSYSGNTIYF.

In its sample, this clone was seen once. This chain links TRBV7-9 with TRBJ1-3, with unresolved D. The CDR3 runs to 16 residues. V was cut by 8 bases and J by 0 bases, with 17 bases left in between. From germline, CDR1 is SEHNR and CDR2 FQNEAQ (reference sequence). CDR3 in amino acids: CASGRQSSFSGNTIYF. CDR3 nucleotide sequence: TGTGCCAGCGGGAGGCAGTCCTCTTTCTCTGGAAACACCATATATTTT.

V usage is TRBV28 and J usage is TRBJ1-1; a possible D gene is TRBD1 (5 bases). V lost 9 bases to trimming and J lost 1 base, with 15 bases between them. CDR1 and CDR2 from the germline V gene are MDHEN and SYDVKM. The CDR3 is 14 residues long. The CDR3 sequence is CASCPGVGNTEAFF. CDR3 in DNA: TGTGCCAGTTGCCCGGGGGTGGGGAACACTGAAGCTTTCTTT.

A remark on this clone: One end of the junction does not line up with germline, which may come from a read error. The chain employs TRBV15 and TRBJ1-3; 8 bases agree with TRBD1. CDR1 LNHNV and CDR2 YYDKDF come from the germline V gene (reference sequence). This CDR3 contains 14 residues. This CDR3 reads CATSTDRAGNTIYF. CDR3 DNA sequence: TGTGCCACTAGCACGGACAGGGCTGGAAACACCATATATTTT.

J is TRBJ1-1 and V is TRBV25-1; D ambiguous. CDR1 is MGHDK, CDR2 SYGVNS, per germline. The CDR3 is 11 amino acids. V lost 7 bases to trimming and J lost 1 base, with 4 bases between them. CDR3 bases: TGTGCCAGCACTAGGAACACTGAAGCTTTCTTT. It is translated as CASTRNTEAFF.

The rearrangement uses TRBV25-1 and TRBJ2-5; TRBD1 matches at 7 bases. Germline lookup yields CDR1 MGHDK and CDR2 SYGVNS. J lost 2 bases, V lost 8 bases, and 8 bases had no gene match. The length of the CDR3 is 14 residues. The CDR3 spells CASAPGQPQETQYF. CDR3 nucleotide sequence: TGTGCCAGCGCTCCGGGACAGCCGCAAGAGACCCAGTACTTC.

V usage is TRBV15 and J usage is TRBJ1-5, with 9 positions matching TRBD1. Germline lookup yields CDR1 LNHNV and CDR2 YYDKDF (reference sequence). This CDR3 comprises 14 residues. V shed 2 bases, J shed 6 bases, and the junction held 2 bases outside the gene matches. Here the CDR3 reads CATSRTGGGQPQHF. The CDR3 DNA reads TGTGCCACCAGCAGAACAGGGGGCGGTCAGCCCCAGCATTTT. Based on the CDR3 plus reference TRBV15 and TRBJ1-5, the full variable domain is DAMVIQNPRYQVTQFGKPVTLSCSQTLNHNVMYWYQQKSSQAPKLLFHYYDKDFNNEADTPDNFQSRRPNTSFCFLDIRSPGLGDTAMYLCATSRTGGGQPQHFGDGTRLSIL.

The chain carries TRBV2 and TRBJ2-7; TRBD1 might be the D (6 bases). The V end lost 8 bases, the J end lost 6 bases, and 11 bases lay between the germline ends. Looked up from germline, CDR1 is SNHLY and CDR2 is FYNNEI. CDR3 size: 11 residues. CDR3 DNA sequence: TGTGCCAGCGGACAGTCCGGCGAGCAGTACTTC. Its protein is CASGQSGEQYF. Using reference TRBV2 and TRBJ2-7 for the parts outside the CDR3, the full variable domain is EPEVTQTPSHQVTQMGQEVILRCVPISNHLYFYWYRQILGQKVEFLVSFYNNEISEKSEIFDDQFSVERPDGSNFTLKIRSTKLEDSAMYFCASGQSGEQYFGPGTRLTVT.

The chain has TRBV7-2 and TRBJ2-3; D not resolved. The CDR3 has 15 amino acids. Germline CDR1 is SGHTA and CDR2 is FQGNSA. V lost 0 bases to trimming and J lost 1 base, with 8 bases between them. DNA for the CDR3: TGTGCCAGCAGCTTAGCCCGAGTGGGCACAGATACGCAGTATTTT. It encodes CASSLARVGTDTQYF.

V gene TRBV28 combines with J gene TRBJ2-1; 8 positions match TRBD2. Germline CDR1 reads MDHEN; CDR2 reads SYDVKM. This CDR3 has 15 amino acids. Trimming took 6 bases from V and 0 from J; bases not matched to a gene: 4. CDR3 sequence reads: CASRKRGSSYNEQFF. In DNA form, the CDR3 reads TGTGCCAGCAGAAAGCGGGGGAGCTCCTACAATGAGCAGTTCTTC. The full variable domain, with the rest looked up from reference TRBV28 and TRBJ2-1, is DVKVTQSSRYLVKRTGEKVFLECVQDMDHENMFWYRQDPGLGLRLIYFSYDVKMKEKGDIPEGYSVSREKKERFSLILESASTNQTSMYLCASRKRGSSYNEQFFGPGTRLTVL.

The chain combines TRBV5-1 with TRBJ2-7; 7 bases fit TRBD1. The CDR3 contains 14 residues. Looked up from germline, CDR1 is SGHRS and CDR2 is YFSETQ. V was pared by 4 bases and J by 0 bases, with 4 bases of the junction left unmatched. The DNA for the CDR3 is TGCGCCAGCAGCCAAGGGACAGCCTCCTACGAGCAGTACTTC. The encoded protein is CASSQGTASYEQYF. Based on the CDR3 plus reference TRBV5-1 and TRBJ2-7, the full variable domain is KAGVTQTPRYLIKTRGQQVTLSCSPISGHRSVSWYQQTPGQGLQFLFEYFSETQRNKGNFPGRFSGRQFSNSRSEMNVSTLELGDSALYLCASSQGTASYEQYFGPGTRLTVT.